The sequence of this T cell receptor beta chain was determined in a study of naive and memory T cell subsets (TCRdb year 2017). In the study overall: The study applied an open-source, UMI-based TCR alpha and beta sequencing pipeline to sorted naive and memory peripheral blood T cell subsets. The results of the functional CMV T cell responses matched the IgG serology results in every case. RNA was DNase-treated and reverse transcribed with TCR constant-region primers, mostly using SuperScript III.

Libraries were made using UMI-ligation and nested PCR. The beta constant-region primer consisted of an equimolar mixture of two oligonucleotides that together covered TRBC1 and TRBC2. A single-stranded oligonucleotide carrying the SP2 primer and a 12-nucleotide UMI was ligated to the 3' end of the cDNA by T4 RNA ligase 1. Four rounds of PCR, combining the SP2 primer with nested alpha and beta constant-region primers, were used to amplify the ligated cDNA. The ligation reaction was incubated at 16°C for roughly 18-25 hours. PCR2 was usually performed as a SYBR Green qPCR and halted at a preset threshold so that over-amplification would not occur. Every purification after the first one was done using Agencourt AMPure XP magnetic beads. Libraries were quantified by Qubit and checked on a TapeStation, where a main peak was expected near 650 bp. Pooled libraries were sequenced on an Illumina MiSeq with v2 2x251 paired-end kits, typically giving roughly 0.9-2.1 million reads per sample. Each sample's library went into the pool at approximately 4.2 nM, and about 4.5-7% PhiX was added to help with cluster recognition. Per the authors' processing: Decombinator assigned V and J genes to Demultiplexor-processed FASTQ reads by tag matching, allowing a single base-pair mismatch. UMIs were used by Collapsinator to correct both sequencing errors and frequency errors arising from PCR heterogeneity. TCRs were translated and CDR3s were extracted from the conserved cysteine to the FGXG phenylalanine by CDR3Translator, with non-productive sequences being flagged. Repertoires were subsampled to equal numbers of UMI-defined TCRs before Gini, Shannon entropy and inverse Simpson indices were calculated. Within the linear range, a power law was fitted by maximum likelihood to the distributions of clonotype abundance. For one naive CD8 sample, the pipeline and MIGEC produced similar UMI counts, unique TCR numbers and clonal distributions. The repertoires were searched for some 7,300 CMV-associated CDR3 sequences that had been compiled from VDJdb and a published dataset. TCRdb reprocessing: public reads trimmed at Q25 with fastp, clones called with MiXCR, in-frame beta chains kept. Every distinct CDR3 protein forms one entry, paired with its most common genes and DNA. TCRdb, rather than the study authors, made the V and J calls. The table for this sample lists tens of thousands of distinct CDR3 sequences; 13% of them were counted only once. The ten largest make up around 20% of the sample.

The CDR1 and CDR2 encoded by the germline V gene are SGHRS and YFSETQ. Trimming at the junction amounts to 0 bases on V and 4 bases on J, and the germline ends lie 13 bases apart. The CDR3 runs 15 amino acids, cysteine and phenylalanine included. Only the CDR3 region is kept as DNA, spanning 45 bases read in frame from base 1. Comments on this clonotype: No antigen is known for it. Per-base qualities were not stored, and no clone one base away is much larger.

Overall study outcomes, separate from this receptor: In both CD4 and CD8 cells, going from naive through CM, EM and EMRA, the Gini index went up while Shannon and inverse Simpson diversity went down. Single alpha or beta chain sequences, rather than paired alpha/beta receptors, were used to define clonotypes. RNA-based TCR counts may be influenced by expression changes linked to T cell activation and differentiation. The repertoire findings for the naive and memory subsets could not be validated, as no ground truth was available. TCR abundance followed a power law whose exponent differed between naive and memory subsets but was consistent across the three individuals. Once error correction was done, more than 90% of naive TCR sequences showed up just once, which made the naive abundance distributions much steeper than those of the memory subsets.

From the second PCR step on, the TCR alpha and beta chain libraries were amplified in separate reactions. Donor CMV status was determined by IFNgamma production from CD4+ T cells after overnight stimulation of fresh PBMCs with CMV viral lysate. CD4 T cells were positively selected with Miltenyi beads, followed by positive selection of CD8 T cells from the CD4-negative fraction. After staining for CD3, CD4, CD8, CD45RA, CD27 and a live/dead dye, cells were sorted on a BD Aria II into four subsets based on CD45RA and CD27. Effector memory cells were sorted as CD45RA-CD27-, whereas EMRA cells were sorted as CD45RA+CD27-. A few healthy volunteers provided blood, and the blood of each volunteer was split into CD4 and CD8 T cells and then into four differentiation subsets. About 0.13 L of peripheral blood was collected from each donor, and PBMC were isolated from the blood using Ficoll-Paque PLUS density-gradient centrifugation. Sorted cells were lysed in RLT buffer, after which RNA was extracted using a Qiagen RNeasy kit and stored at -80 degrees C.

The TCR was taken from a human donor in good health. Material: effector memory CD4+ T cells from blood. The sample's cell subset or site label, decoded: effector memory, CD45RA- CD27-. The rearrangement joined TRBV5-1 to TRBJ1-1; TRBD1 is perhaps the D gene, given 5 matching bases. The DNA reads TGCGCCAGCAGCTTGGGAGGGGTGTCGGGCACTGAAGCTTTCTTT. This translates into CASSLGGVSGTEAFF.